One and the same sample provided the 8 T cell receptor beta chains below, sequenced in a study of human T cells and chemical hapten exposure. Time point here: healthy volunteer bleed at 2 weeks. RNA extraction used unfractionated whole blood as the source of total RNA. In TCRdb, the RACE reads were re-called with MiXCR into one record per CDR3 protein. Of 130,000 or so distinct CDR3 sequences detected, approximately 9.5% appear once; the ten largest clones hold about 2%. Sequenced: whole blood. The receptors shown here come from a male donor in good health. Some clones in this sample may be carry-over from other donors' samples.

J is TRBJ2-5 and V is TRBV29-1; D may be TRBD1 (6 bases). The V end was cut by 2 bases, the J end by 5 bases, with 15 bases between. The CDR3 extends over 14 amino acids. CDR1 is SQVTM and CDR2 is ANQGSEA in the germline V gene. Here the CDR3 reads CSVEQLRGKETQYF. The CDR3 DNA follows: TGCAGCGTTGAACAATTAAGGGGGAAGGAGACCCAGTACTTC.

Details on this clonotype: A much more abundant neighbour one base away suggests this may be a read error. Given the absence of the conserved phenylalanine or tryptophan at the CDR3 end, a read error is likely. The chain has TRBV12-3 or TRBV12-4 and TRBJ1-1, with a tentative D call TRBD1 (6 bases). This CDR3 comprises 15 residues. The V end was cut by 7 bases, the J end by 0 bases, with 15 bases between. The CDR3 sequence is CASTPRGALNTEAFS. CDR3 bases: TGTGCCAGCACCCCGCGGGGGGCCTTGAACACTGAAGCTTTCTCT.

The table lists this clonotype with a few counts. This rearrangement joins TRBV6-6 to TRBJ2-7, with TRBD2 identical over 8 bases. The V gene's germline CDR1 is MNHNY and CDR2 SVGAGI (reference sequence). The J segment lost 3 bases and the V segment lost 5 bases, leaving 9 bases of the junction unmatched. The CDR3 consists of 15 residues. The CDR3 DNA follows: TGTGCCAGCAGTGCCACAGCGGGGGCGTACTACGAGCAGTACTTC. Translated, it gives CASSATAGAYYEQYF.

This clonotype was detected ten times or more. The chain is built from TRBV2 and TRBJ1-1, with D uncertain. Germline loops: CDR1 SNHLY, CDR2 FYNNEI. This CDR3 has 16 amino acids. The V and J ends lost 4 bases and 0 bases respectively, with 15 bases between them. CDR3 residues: CASSGDTYPLNTEAFF. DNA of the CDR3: TGTGCCAGCAGTGGAGACACCTACCCCCTGAACACTGAAGCTTTCTTT.

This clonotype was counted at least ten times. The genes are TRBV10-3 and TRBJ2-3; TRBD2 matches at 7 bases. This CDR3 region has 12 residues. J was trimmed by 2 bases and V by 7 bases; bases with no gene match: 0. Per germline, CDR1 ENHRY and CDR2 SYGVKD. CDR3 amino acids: CAIKRDTDTQYF. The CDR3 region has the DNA TGTGCCATCAAGCGGGACACAGATACGCAGTATTTT.

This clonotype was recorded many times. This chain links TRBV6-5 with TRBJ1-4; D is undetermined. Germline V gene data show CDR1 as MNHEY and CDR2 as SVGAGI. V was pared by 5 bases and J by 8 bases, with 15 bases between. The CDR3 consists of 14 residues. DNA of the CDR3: TGTGCCAGCAGTGTGACTTGGGAAGGCGAAAAACTGTTTTTT. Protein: CASSVTWEGEKLFF.

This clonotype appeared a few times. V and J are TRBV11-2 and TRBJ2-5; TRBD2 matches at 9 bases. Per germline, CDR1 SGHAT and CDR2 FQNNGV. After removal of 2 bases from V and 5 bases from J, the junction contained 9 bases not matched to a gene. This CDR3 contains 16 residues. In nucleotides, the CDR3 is TGTGCCAGCAGCTTATACAAGCGGGAGGAGGGTGAGACCCAGTACTTC. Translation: CASSLYKREEGETQYF.

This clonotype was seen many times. The CDR3 reads CAISESVHNSPLHF. CDR3 nucleotide sequence: TGTGCCATCAGTGAGTCAGTCCATAATTCACCCCTCCACTTT. The chain carries TRBV10-3 and TRBJ1-6; D gene unclear. The V end lost 0 bases, the J end lost 5 bases, and 5 bases lay between the germline ends. CDR3 length: 14 amino acids. Germline V CDR1 and CDR2: ENHRY, SYGVKD.